One and the same sample provided the 11 T cell receptor beta chains below, sequenced in a study of T cells in Graves' hyperthyroidism and ophthalmopathy (dated by TCRdb to about 2019). The library was made by multiplex PCR. The data were produced on an Illumina HiSeq 2000. The TCR beta CDR3 regions were amplified from RNA transcripts. The TCR CDR3 was subjected to a first round of RT-PCR using the HTBI primer set and the Qiagen OneStep RT-PCR kit. The public reads were reprocessed in TCRdb via fastp at Q25 and MiXCR, keeping in-frame beta chains. Rows are unified per CDR3 protein, each entry keeping the most common DNA and genes. The sample records 550,000 to 800,000 distinct CDR3 sequences, around 15% of which are singletons. The top ten constitute approximately 8.4% of the sample. The sequenced sample was blood. The origin of the receptors is a man between 18 and 35 years old with Graves' hyperthyroidism.

The chain joins TRBV15 to TRBJ1-5, with 8 nucleotides matching TRBD1. Looked up from germline, CDR1 is LNHNV and CDR2 is YYDKDF (reference sequence). CDR3 length: 16 amino acids. J lost 6 bases, V lost 5 bases, and 12 bases had no gene match. CDR3 sequence (DNA): TGTGCCACCAGCCGTACAGGGGGAGAGGTGGGTCAGCCCCAGCATTTT. Protein product: CATSRTGGEVGQPQHF.

This clonotype was seen repeatedly, ten times or more. The genes are TRBV28 and TRBJ2-1, with 7 nucleotides matching TRBD1. V trimming: 9 bases; J trimming: 2 bases; junction bases outside the gene matches: 4. Per germline, CDR1 MDHEN and CDR2 SYDVKM. The CDR3 runs to 13 residues. The DNA of the CDR3 is TGTGCCAGTCGGGACAGCACCTACAATGAGCAGTTCTTC. Translation gives CASRDSTYNEQFF.

V is TRBV20-1 and J is TRBJ2-7, with 8 bases identical to TRBD2. There are 14 residues in the CDR3. The V segment lost 7 bases and the J segment 4 bases; nucleotides outside the gene matches: 12. Germline V gene lookup returns CDR1 DFQATT and CDR2 SNEGSKA (reference sequence). CDR3 sequence (DNA): TGCAGTGTTGAAGGGCCGGGAGGGAGGTACGAGCAGTACTTC. This gives the protein CSVEGPGGRYEQYF.

This clonotype was seen at least ten times. J is TRBJ2-7 and V is TRBV11-2; D gene unclear. V lost 1 base, J lost 8 bases, and 6 bases lay in between. The CDR3 loop spans 11 amino acids. Germline V gene data show CDR1 as SGHAT and CDR2 as FQNNGV. The CDR3 loop reads CASSLVQQQYF. The CDR3 coding sequence is TGTGCCAGCAGCTTAGTACAGCAGCAGTACTTC.

In its sample, this clonotype was seen a few times. The chain carries TRBV12-3 or TRBV12-4 and TRBJ2-1, with D unresolved. V lost 7 bases and J 0 bases, leaving 10 bases between the germline ends. This CDR3 is 14 amino acids long. This CDR3 is CASKSLSSYNEQFF. CDR3 in DNA: TGTGCCAGCAAATCGTTAAGCTCCTACAATGAGCAGTTCTTC.

This clonotype was seen a handful of times. V is TRBV28 and J is TRBJ1-3, with D unresolved. Germline values: CDR1 MDHEN, CDR2 SYDVKM. Trimming removed 8 bases at V and 0 bases at J, with 14 bases between. This CDR3 is 15 amino acids long. CDR3 nucleotide sequence: TGTGCCAGCCATCAGTTGCCCCTCTCTGGAAACACCATATATTTT. It encodes CASHQLPLSGNTIYF.

CDR3 loop: CASSPLTGMNSPLHF. In DNA form, the CDR3 reads TGTGCCAGCTCACCATTGACAGGGATGAATTCACCCCTCCACTTT. The chain combines TRBV18 with TRBJ1-6, with 7 bases aligning to TRBD1. This CDR3 comprises 15 residues. The germline V gene has CDR1 KGHSH and CDR2 LQKENI. J was trimmed by 7 bases and V by 2 bases; bases with no gene match: 5.

This clonotype was seen repeatedly, ten times or more. This chain connects TRBV6-1 to TRBJ2-5; D uncertain. The CDR3 extends over 12 amino acids. Germline V CDR1 and CDR2: MNHNS, SASEGT. V lost 5 bases and J lost 3, with 7 bases in between. The CDR3 loop is CASSYREETQYF. CDR3 in DNA: TGTGCCAGCAGTTACAGAGAAGAGACCCAGTACTTC.

Only a few counts were recorded for this clonotype. This chain connects TRBV30 to TRBJ2-1, with 7 bases identical to TRBD1. With 3 bases clipped from V and 16 bases from J, the junction kept 15 bases outside the gene matches. Germline V gene lookup returns CDR1 GTSNPN and CDR2 SVGIG (reference sequence). This CDR3 comprises 13 residues. The DNA for the CDR3 is TGTGCCTGGAGAAAGGGGGCTCCAGAGGCTCCATTCTTC. Amino acid sequence: CAWRKGAPEAPFF.

The sample holds many counts of this clonotype. V gene TRBV18 combines with J gene TRBJ1-4; D is unclear. Germline-derived CDR1 and CDR2 are KGHSH and LQKENI. V lost 1 base to trimming and J lost 0 bases, with 3 bases between them. The CDR3 consists of 14 residues. The CDR3 DNA follows: TGTGCCAGCTCACCACAGGCAACTAATGAAAAACTGTTTTTT. Amino acids: CASSPQATNEKLFF. Together with reference TRBV18 and TRBJ1-4, the CDR3 gives the full variable domain: NAGVMQNPRHLVRRRGQEARLRCSPMKGHSHVYWYRQLPEEGLKFMVYLQKENIIDESGMPKERFSAEFPKEGPSILRIQQVVRGDSAAYFCASSPQATNEKLFFGSGTQLSVL.

This clonotype was observed at least ten times. CDR3 nucleotide sequence: TGTGCCAGCAGTTCCCGAGGAGGACAGCCCCAGCATTTT. Protein sequence: CASSSRGGQPQHF. V and J are TRBV12-3 or TRBV12-4 and TRBJ1-5; no clear D gene. The CDR3 contains 13 residues. V was shortened by 4 bases and J by 7 bases, with 11 bases between the two germline ends.